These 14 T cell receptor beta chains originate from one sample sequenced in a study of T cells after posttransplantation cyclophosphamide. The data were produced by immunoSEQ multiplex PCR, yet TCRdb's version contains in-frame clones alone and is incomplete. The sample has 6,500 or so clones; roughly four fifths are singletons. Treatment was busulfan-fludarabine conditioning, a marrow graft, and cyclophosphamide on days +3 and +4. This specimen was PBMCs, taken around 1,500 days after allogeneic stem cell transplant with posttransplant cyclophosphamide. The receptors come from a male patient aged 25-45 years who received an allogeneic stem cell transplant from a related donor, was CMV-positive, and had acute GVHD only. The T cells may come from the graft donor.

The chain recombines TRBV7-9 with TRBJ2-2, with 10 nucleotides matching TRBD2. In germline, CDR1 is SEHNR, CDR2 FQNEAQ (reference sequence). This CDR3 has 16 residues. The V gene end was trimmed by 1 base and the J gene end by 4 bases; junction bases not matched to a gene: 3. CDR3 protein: CASSLGLAGATGELFF. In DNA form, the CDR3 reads TGTGCCAGCAGCTTAGGTCTAGCGGGGGCCACCGGGGAGCTGTTTTTT.

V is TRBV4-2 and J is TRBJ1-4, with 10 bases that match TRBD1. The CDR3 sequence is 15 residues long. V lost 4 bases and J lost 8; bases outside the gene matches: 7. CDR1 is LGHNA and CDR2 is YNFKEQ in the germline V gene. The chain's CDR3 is CASSRLTGGAEKLFF. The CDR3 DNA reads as TGTGCCAGCAGCCGTTTGACAGGGGGCGCGGAAAAACTGTTTTTT.

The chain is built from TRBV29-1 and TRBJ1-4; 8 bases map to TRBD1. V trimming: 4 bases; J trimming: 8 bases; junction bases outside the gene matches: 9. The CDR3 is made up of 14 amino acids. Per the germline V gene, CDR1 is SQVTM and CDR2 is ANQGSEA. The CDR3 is CSVVITGGREKLFF. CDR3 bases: TGCAGCGTTGTGATTACAGGGGGAAGGGAAAAACTGTTTTTT.

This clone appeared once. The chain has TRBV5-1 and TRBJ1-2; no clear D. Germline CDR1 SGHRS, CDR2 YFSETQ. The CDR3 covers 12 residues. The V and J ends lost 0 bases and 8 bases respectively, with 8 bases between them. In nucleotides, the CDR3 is TGCGCCAGCAGCTTGGTTGGGCAAGGCTACACCTTC. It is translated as CASSLVGQGYTF.

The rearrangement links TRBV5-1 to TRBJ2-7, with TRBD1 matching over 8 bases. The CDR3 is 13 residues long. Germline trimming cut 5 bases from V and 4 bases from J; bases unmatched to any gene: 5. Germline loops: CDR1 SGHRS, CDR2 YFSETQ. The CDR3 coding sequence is TGCGCCAGCAGTGACTGGACAGGGTACGAGCAGTACTTC. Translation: CASSDWTGYEQYF. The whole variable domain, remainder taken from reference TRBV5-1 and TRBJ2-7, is KAGVTQTPRYLIKTRGQQVTLSCSPISGHRSVSWYQQTPGQGLQFLFEYFSETQRNKGNFPGRFSGRQFSNSRSEMNVSTLELGDSALYLCASSDWTGYEQYFGPGTRLTVT.

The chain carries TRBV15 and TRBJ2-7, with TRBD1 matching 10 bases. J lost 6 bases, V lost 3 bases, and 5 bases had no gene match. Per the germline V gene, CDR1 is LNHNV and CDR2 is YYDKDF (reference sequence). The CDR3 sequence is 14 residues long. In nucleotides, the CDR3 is TGTGCCACCAGCAGCTGGCGGGACAGGGGCGAGCAGTACTTC. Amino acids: CATSSWRDRGEQYF.

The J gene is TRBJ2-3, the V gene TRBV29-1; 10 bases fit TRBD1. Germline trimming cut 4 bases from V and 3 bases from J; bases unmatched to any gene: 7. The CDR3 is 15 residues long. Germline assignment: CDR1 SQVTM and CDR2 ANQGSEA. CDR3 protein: CSVVRQGARTDTQYF. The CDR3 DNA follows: TGCAGCGTTGTAAGACAGGGGGCGAGGACAGATACGCAGTATTTT.

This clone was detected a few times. Here the CDR3 reads CASRPRLAGNEQYF. The CDR3 DNA sequence: TGTGCCAGCAGACCCCGTCTAGCGGGCAACGAGCAGTACTTC. V gene TRBV6-1 combines with J gene TRBJ2-7, with 8 bases identical to TRBD2. Trimming took 6 bases from V and 5 from J; bases not matched to a gene: 9. Looked up from germline, CDR1 is MNHNS and CDR2 is SASEGT. The CDR3 covers 14 residues.

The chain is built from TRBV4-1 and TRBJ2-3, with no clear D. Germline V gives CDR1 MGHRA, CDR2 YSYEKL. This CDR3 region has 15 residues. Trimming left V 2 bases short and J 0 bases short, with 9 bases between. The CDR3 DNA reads TGCGCCAGCAGCCAACGCGCACGTAGCACAGATACGCAGTATTTT. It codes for CASSQRARSTDTQYF.

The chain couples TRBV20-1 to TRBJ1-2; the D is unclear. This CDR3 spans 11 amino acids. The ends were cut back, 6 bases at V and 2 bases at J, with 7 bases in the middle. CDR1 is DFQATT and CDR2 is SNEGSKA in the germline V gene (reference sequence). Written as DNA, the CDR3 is TGCAGTGCCACAAGAAACTATGGCTACACCTTC. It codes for CSATRNYGYTF.

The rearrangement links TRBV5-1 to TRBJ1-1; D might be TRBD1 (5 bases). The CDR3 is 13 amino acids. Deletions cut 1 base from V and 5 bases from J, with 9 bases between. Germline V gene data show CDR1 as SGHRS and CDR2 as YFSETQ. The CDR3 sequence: CASSLLGGTEAFF. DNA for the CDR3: TGCGCCAGCAGCTTGCTGGGGGGGACTGAAGCTTTCTTT.

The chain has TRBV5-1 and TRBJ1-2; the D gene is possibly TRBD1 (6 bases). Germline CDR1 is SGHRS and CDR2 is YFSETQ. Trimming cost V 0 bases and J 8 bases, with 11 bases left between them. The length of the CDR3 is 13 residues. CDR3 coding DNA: TGCGCCAGCAGCTTGGATACAGGGCGAGGCTACACCTTC. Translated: CASSLDTGRGYTF.

The CDR3 region is CASSLPSGVIGELFF. As DNA, the CDR3 is TGTGCCAGCAGCTTACCTAGCGGGGTGATCGGGGAGCTGTTTTTT. V is TRBV11-3 and J is TRBJ2-2, with 9 positions matching TRBD2. The CDR3 spans 15 residues. V lost 2 bases to trimming and J lost 7 bases; unmatched junction nucleotides: 5. Germline CDR1 reads SGHNT; CDR2 reads YENEEA.

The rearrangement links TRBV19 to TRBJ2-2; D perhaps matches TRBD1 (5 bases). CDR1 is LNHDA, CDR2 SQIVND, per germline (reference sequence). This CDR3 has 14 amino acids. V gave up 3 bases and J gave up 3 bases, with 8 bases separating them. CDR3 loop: CASSMAGYTGELFF. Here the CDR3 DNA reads TGTGCCAGTAGTATGGCAGGGTACACCGGGGAGCTGTTTTTT. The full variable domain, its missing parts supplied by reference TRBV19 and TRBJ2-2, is DGGITQSPKYLFRKEGQNVTLSCEQNLNHDAMYWYRQDPGQGLRLIYYSQIVNDFQKGDIAEGYSVSREKKESFPLTVTSAQKNPTAFYLCASSMAGYTGELFFGEGSRLTVL.